The text below deals with one T cell receptor beta chain. No antigen is known for it. The data derive from a study of CD8 T cell repertoires and HIV-1 epitope variants. Generated by immunoSEQ multiplex PCR, the TCRdb table keeps only in-frame clones and is missing some. The sample carries some 2,200 clones, under 75% recorded once. V was pared by 0 bases and J by 0 bases, with 5 bases between. This CDR3 comprises 14 residues. Germline lookup yields CDR1 LGHNA and CDR2 YSLEER. This chain connects TRBV4-3 to TRBJ1-1; D unresolved. This sequence originates from a male donor with HIV. The sample comprised cultured CD8+ T cells derived from PBMCs. CDR3 sequence: CASSQEPMNTEAFF. The CDR3 nucleotides read TGCGCCAGCAGCCAAGAACCCATGAACACTGAAGCTTTCTTT.